This T cell receptor beta chain was observed in a study of early T cells in non-severe SARS-CoV-2 infection. Overall study findings and caveats: There was a bias toward anti-spike CD8 responses in VDJdb matching, which missed private and CD4 specificities.

Germline values: CDR1 LGHDT, CDR2 YNNKEL (reference sequence). Deletions cut 3 bases from V and 1 base from J, with 12 bases between. This CDR3 contains 15 residues. A few counts support this clonotype. Its antigen is still unknown. MiXCR, run by TCRdb on the 5' RACE reads, gives a single entry per CDR3 protein. The repertoire has about 83,000 distinct CDR3 sequences, about 10% of them found once; the top ten carry 8% to 8.5%. The rearrangement uses TRBV3-1 and TRBJ1-1, with D unresolved. This receptor was taken from an adult who was a healthcare worker with PCR-confirmed SARS-CoV-2 infection or an uninfected control (not recorded which). Sequences were derived from whole blood, sampled at baseline. The CDR3 reads CASSQGAAGNTEAFF. The CDR3 bases are TGTGCCAGCAGCCAGGGAGCCGCGGGGAACACTGAAGCTTTCTTT.